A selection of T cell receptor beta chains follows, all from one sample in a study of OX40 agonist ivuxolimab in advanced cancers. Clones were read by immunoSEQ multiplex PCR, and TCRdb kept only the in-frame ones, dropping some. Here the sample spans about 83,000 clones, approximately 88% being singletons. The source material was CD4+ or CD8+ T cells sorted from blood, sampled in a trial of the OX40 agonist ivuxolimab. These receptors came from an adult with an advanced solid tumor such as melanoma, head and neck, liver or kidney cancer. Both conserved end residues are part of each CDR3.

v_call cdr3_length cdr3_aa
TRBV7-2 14 CASSFNSPPDTQYF
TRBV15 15 CATSTHSGLWPGYTF
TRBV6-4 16 CASSDSEQSGANVLTF
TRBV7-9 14 CASSLQGPQETQYF
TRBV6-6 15 CASRETGASGNTIYF
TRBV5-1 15 CASSEGQGLNYEQYF
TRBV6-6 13 CASMGTDNYGYTF
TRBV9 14 CASSVDREGTEAFF
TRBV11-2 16 CASSPLSGGVYNEQFF
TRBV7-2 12 CASSYDRNIQYF
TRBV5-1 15 CASSLISGTNTEAFF
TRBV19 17 CASSIGASGSRYNEQFF
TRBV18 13 CASSPADLEPQHF
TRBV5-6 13 CASSLGTVKGAFF
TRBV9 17 CASSVGNPGLINYGYTF
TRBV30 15 CAWSGLAGGTDTQYF
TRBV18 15 CASSPTLAGGEEQFF
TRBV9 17 CASSLRPGTVNTGELFF
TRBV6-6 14 CASSRQGRGETQYF
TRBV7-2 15 CASSLRGGNTDTQYF
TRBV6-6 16 CASSSRKRSSYNEQFF
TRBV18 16 CASSPIRLANTGELFF
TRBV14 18 CASSHTPGRTSYRNTIYF
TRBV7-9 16 CASSLIGTETIYGYTF
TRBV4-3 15 CASSQWTANTGELFF
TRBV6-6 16 CASSLTGLLGNQPQHF
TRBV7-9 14 CASSFEGSYNEQFF
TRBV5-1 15 CASSQPGRTIYEQYF
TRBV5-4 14 CASSLDRGTYEQYF
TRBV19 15 CASRARDTLGYEQYF
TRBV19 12 CASSIYTDTQYF
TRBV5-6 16 CASSHGQGVAGNTIYF
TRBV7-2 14 CASSSGIIRETQYF
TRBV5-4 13 CASSFDRVRGYTF